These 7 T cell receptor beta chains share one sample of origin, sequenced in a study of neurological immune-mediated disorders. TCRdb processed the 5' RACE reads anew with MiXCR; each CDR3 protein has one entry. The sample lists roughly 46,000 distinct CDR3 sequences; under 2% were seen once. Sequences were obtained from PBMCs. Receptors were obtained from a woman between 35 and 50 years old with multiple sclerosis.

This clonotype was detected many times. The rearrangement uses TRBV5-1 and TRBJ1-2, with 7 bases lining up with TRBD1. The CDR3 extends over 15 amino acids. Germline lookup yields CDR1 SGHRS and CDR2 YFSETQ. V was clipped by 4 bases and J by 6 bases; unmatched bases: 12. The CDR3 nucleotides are TGCGCCAGCAGCCAAGGGACAGCCGAGGCCGATGGCTACACCTTC. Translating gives CASSQGTAEADGYTF.

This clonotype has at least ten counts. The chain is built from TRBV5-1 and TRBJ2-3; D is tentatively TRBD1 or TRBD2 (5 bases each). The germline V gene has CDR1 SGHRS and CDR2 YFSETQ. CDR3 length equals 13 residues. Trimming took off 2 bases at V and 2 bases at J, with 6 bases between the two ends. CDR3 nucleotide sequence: TGCGCCAGCAGCTTCGGGGCCACAGATACGCAGTATTTT. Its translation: CASSFGATDTQYF.

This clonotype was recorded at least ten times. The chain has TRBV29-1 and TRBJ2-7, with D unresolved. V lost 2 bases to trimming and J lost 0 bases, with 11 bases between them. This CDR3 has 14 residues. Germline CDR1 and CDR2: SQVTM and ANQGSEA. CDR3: CSVERWGSSYEQYF. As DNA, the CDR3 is TGCAGCGTTGAAAGGTGGGGATCCTCCTACGAGCAGTACTTC.

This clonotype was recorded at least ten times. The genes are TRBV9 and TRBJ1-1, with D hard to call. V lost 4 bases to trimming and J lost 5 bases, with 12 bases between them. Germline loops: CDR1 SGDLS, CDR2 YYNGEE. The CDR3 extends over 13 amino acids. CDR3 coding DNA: TGTGCCAGCAGCTACTGGGAGGGTACTGAAGCTTTCTTT. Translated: CASSYWEGTEAFF.

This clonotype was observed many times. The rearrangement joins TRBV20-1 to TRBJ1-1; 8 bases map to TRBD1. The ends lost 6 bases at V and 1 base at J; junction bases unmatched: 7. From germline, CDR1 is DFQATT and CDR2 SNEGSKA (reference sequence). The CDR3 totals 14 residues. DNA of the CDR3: TGCAGTGCCGCTCAGGGGGCAGGGAACACTGAAGCTTTCTTT. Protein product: CSAAQGAGNTEAFF.

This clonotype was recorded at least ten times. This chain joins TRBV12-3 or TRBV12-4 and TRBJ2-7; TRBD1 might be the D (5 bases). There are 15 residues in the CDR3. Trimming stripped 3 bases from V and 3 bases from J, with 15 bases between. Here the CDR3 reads CASSFGAQVGYEQYF. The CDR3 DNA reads TGTGCCAGCAGTTTTGGGGCACAGGTTGGCTACGAGCAGTACTTC.

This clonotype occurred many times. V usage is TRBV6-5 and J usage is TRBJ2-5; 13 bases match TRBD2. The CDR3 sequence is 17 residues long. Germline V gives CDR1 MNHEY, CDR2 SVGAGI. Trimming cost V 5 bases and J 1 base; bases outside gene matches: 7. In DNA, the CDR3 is TGTGCCAGCAGTAACCGACTAGCGGGGGGATTCCAAGAGACCCAGTACTTC. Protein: CASSNRLAGGFQETQYF.